The source of this T cell receptor beta chain is a study of blood T cell repertoires in COVID-19. About the study: T cells, B-cell-depleted T cells, or PBMCs provided the cDNA or gDNA that served as material.

There are 14 residues in the CDR3. Germline CDR1 and CDR2: LGHNA and YNFKEQ. V lost 5 bases and J lost 6; bases outside the gene matches: 7. The repertoire was sequenced with immunoSEQ multiplex PCR; TCRdb's copy has only in-frame clones and lacks some. This table holds about 62,000 clones, roughly 92% found once. This clone was seen a few times. The sequence was collected from a human donor in a cohort sampled during active COVID-19. The chain recombines TRBV4-2 with TRBJ2-7, with 10 bases lining up with TRBD2. Sequencing used peripheral blood. In DNA, the CDR3 is TGTGCCAGCAGCTACACTAGCGGGACGGGCGAGCAGTACTTC. It translates to CASSYTSGTGEQYF.